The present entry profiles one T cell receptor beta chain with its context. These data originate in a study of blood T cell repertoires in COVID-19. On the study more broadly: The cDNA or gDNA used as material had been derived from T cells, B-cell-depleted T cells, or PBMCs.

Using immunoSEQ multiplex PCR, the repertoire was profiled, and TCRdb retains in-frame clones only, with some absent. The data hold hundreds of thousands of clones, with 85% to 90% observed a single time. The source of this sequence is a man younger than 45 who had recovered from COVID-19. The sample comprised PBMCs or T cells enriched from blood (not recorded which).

The CDR3 reads CASSQIRAGATNEKLFF. CDR3 bases: TGTGCCAGCAGCCAAATACGGGCGGGTGCAACTAATGAAAAACTGTTTTTT. V and J are TRBV4-2 and TRBJ1-4; D remains unclear. Germline values: CDR1 LGHNA, CDR2 YNFKEQ. CDR3 length: 17 residues. V lost 2 bases and J 0 bases, leaving 13 bases between the germline ends.